These T cell receptor beta chains were read from a single sample in a study of control samples from healthy donors and cancer patients. The protocol was immunoSEQ multiplex PCR, while the TCRdb copy is restricted to in-frame clones and leaves out a portion. The table has over 150,000 clones, more than 85% seen once. Specimen: blood. Receptor source: a woman aged 35 to 49 in good health. The CDR3 runs from the conserved cysteine through the conserved F or W. D genes are given only for firm matches. Part of the rows lack a size; the others show once, few, many or a class for expanded clones.

d_call: TRBD1; clone_size: -; v_call: TRBV19; j_call: TRBJ1-2; cdr3_aa: CASSMGQAVLSNGYTF; cdr3_nt: TGTGCCAGTAGTATGGGACAGGCGGTTCTTTCTAATGGCTACACCTTC
d_call: -; clone_size: -; v_call: TRBV29-1; j_call: TRBJ1-1; cdr3_aa: CSVDGNTEAFF; cdr3_nt: TGCAGCGTTGATGGGAACACTGAAGCTTTCTTT
d_call: TRBD1; clone_size: -; v_call: TRBV5-1; j_call: TRBJ1-2; cdr3_aa: CASGTGTGGDYGYTF; cdr3_nt: TGCGCCAGCGGCACCGGGACAGGGGGGGACTATGGCTACACCTTC
d_call: -; clone_size: -; v_call: TRBV21-1; j_call: TRBJ1-5; cdr3_aa: CASSKVLDQPQHF; cdr3_nt: TGTGCCAGCAGCAAAGTGTTAGATCAGCCCCAGCATTTT
d_call: -; clone_size: -; v_call: TRBV20-1; j_call: TRBJ2-3; cdr3_aa: CSASRDAYTDTQYF; cdr3_nt: TGCAGTGCTAGTCGGGACGCTTACACAGATACGCAGTATTTT
d_call: -; clone_size: -; v_call: TRBV7-9; j_call: TRBJ2-1; cdr3_aa: CASSFPGLSSYNEQFF; cdr3_nt: TGTGCCAGCAGCTTTCCAGGGCTGAGCTCCTACAATGAGCAGTTCTTC
d_call: TRBD1; clone_size: -; v_call: TRBV6-5; j_call: TRBJ1-3; cdr3_aa: CASSWTGPYGGNTIYF; cdr3_nt: TGTGCCAGCAGTTGGACAGGGCCCTACGGGGGAAACACCATATATTTT
d_call: -; clone_size: once; v_call: TRBV5-4; j_call: TRBJ2-5; cdr3_aa: CASSLALYGETQYF; cdr3_nt: TGTGCCAGCAGCTTGGCCTTATATGGGGAGACCCAGTACTTC
d_call: TRBD1; clone_size: -; v_call: TRBV6-6; j_call: TRBJ2-3; cdr3_aa: CASSSPDRADTQYF; cdr3_nt: TGTGCCAGCAGTTCCCCAGACAGGGCAGATACGCAGTATTTT
d_call: TRBD1; clone_size: once; v_call: TRBV5-1; j_call: TRBJ1-2; cdr3_aa: CASSGTQGDYGYTF; cdr3_nt: TGCGCCAGCAGCGGTACACAGGGGGACTATGGCTACACCTTC
d_call: TRBD1; clone_size: once; v_call: TRBV28; j_call: TRBJ1-1; cdr3_aa: CASSGTGGITEAFF; cdr3_nt: TGTGCCAGCAGTGGGACAGGGGGCATCACTGAAGCTTTCTTT
d_call: TRBD1; clone_size: once; v_call: TRBV27; j_call: TRBJ1-2; cdr3_aa: CASSLSATGGGYTF; cdr3_nt: TGTGCCAGCAGTTTATCGGCGACAGGGGGTGGCTACACCTTC
d_call: -; clone_size: -; v_call: TRBV5-5; j_call: TRBJ2-5; cdr3_aa: CASSLEQLGVQETQYF; cdr3_nt: TGTGCCAGCAGCTTGGAGCAGTTGGGAGTCCAAGAGACCCAGTACTTC
d_call: -; clone_size: -; v_call: TRBV5-1; j_call: TRBJ1-2; cdr3_aa: CASSLDGDYGYTF; cdr3_nt: TGCGCCAGCAGCTTGGACGGGGACTATGGCTACACCTTC
d_call: TRBD2; clone_size: -; v_call: TRBV5-1; j_call: TRBJ2-7; cdr3_aa: CASSDGDYSYEQYF; cdr3_nt: TGCGCCAGCAGCGACGGGGACTACTCCTACGAGCAGTACTTC
d_call: TRBD1; clone_size: -; v_call: TRBV4-2; j_call: TRBJ1-2; cdr3_aa: CASSLPGQGDYGYTF; cdr3_nt: TGTGCCAGCAGCCTCCCGGGACAGGGTGACTATGGCTACACCTTC
d_call: TRBD1; clone_size: -; v_call: TRBV19; j_call: TRBJ2-1; cdr3_aa: CASSPGQGASQNEQFF; cdr3_nt: TGTGCCAGTAGCCCTGGACAGGGGGCGTCCCAGAATGAGCAGTTCTTC
d_call: -; clone_size: -; v_call: TRBV4-2; j_call: TRBJ2-1; cdr3_aa: CASSQDLSFSYNEQFF; cdr3_nt: TGTGCCAGCAGCCAAGATTTGTCGTTCTCCTACAATGAGCAGTTCTTC
d_call: -; clone_size: -; v_call: TRBV18; j_call: TRBJ2-3; cdr3_aa: CASSPPGVADTQYF; cdr3_nt: TGTGCCAGCTCACCACCAGGGGTAGCCGATACGCAGTATTTT
d_call: TRBD1; clone_size: -; v_call: TRBV6-5; j_call: TRBJ2-3; cdr3_aa: CASSRQGSPQYF; cdr3_nt: TGTGCCAGCAGTAGACAGGGTTCTCCGCAGTATTTT
d_call: -; clone_size: -; v_call: TRBV6-5; j_call: TRBJ1-6; cdr3_aa: CASRTIGGSPLHF; cdr3_nt: TGTGCCAGCAGGACCATAGGGGGTTCACCCCTCCACTTT
d_call: TRBD1; clone_size: -; v_call: TRBV3-1/TRBV3-2; j_call: TRBJ2-7; cdr3_aa: CASSQDLQGASSYEQYF; cdr3_nt: TGTGCCAGCAGCCAAGATCTCCAGGGGGCTTCCTCCTACGAGCAGTACTTC
d_call: TRBD2; clone_size: -; v_call: TRBV12-3/TRBV12-4; j_call: TRBJ2-2; cdr3_aa: CASSFLAGTELFF; cdr3_nt: TGTGCCAGCAGTTTTTTAGCGGGGACCGAGCTGTTTTTT
d_call: -; clone_size: -; v_call: TRBV7-9; j_call: TRBJ2-5; cdr3_aa: CASSLIETQYF; cdr3_nt: TGTGCCAGCAGCTTGATTGAGACCCAGTACTTC
d_call: -; clone_size: -; v_call: TRBV12-5; j_call: TRBJ1-3; cdr3_aa: CASGPDGPGNTIYF; cdr3_nt: TGTGCTAGTGGACCGGACGGGCCAGGAAACACCATATATTTT
d_call: -; clone_size: -; v_call: TRBV7-6; j_call: TRBJ1-4; cdr3_aa: CASSFDPPRGGPEKLFF; cdr3_nt: TGTGCCAGCAGCTTTGACCCCCCCAGGGGAGGGCCTGAAAAACTGTTTTTT
d_call: -; clone_size: -; v_call: TRBV4-1; j_call: TRBJ2-7; cdr3_aa: CASSQLVGLSSSYEQYF; cdr3_nt: TGCGCCAGCAGCCAACTGGTCGGCTTATCCAGCTCCTACGAGCAGTACTTC
d_call: -; clone_size: -; v_call: TRBV7-8; j_call: TRBJ2-7; cdr3_aa: CASSLARNEQYF; cdr3_nt: TGTGCCAGCAGCTTAGCGAGGAACGAGCAGTACTTC
d_call: -; clone_size: once; v_call: TRBV5-1; j_call: TRBJ2-7; cdr3_aa: CASSFQAKKRGNSYEQYF; cdr3_nt: TGCGCCAGCAGCTTTCAGGCGAAAAAGAGGGGAAACTCCTACGAGCAGTACTTC
d_call: TRBD2; clone_size: -; v_call: TRBV13; j_call: TRBJ2-7; cdr3_aa: CASSFVLAGAHRYF; cdr3_nt: TGTGCCAGCAGCTTTGTACTAGCGGGGGCTCACAGGTACTTC
d_call: TRBD1; clone_size: once; v_call: TRBV10-3; j_call: TRBJ1-1; cdr3_aa: CAISESGQEGEAFF; cdr3_nt: TGTGCCATCAGTGAGTCAGGACAGGAGGGTGAAGCTTTCTTT
d_call: TRBD2; clone_size: -; v_call: TRBV5-1; j_call: TRBJ2-7; cdr3_aa: CASSTSGSNEQYF; cdr3_nt: TGCGCCAGCAGCACTAGCGGCTCTAACGAGCAGTACTTC
d_call: -; clone_size: -; v_call: TRBV27; j_call: TRBJ2-3; cdr3_aa: CASSLTSWRGTQYF; cdr3_nt: TGTGCCAGCAGTTTAACTAGTTGGCGCGGAACGCAGTATTTT
d_call: -; clone_size: -; v_call: TRBV7-9; j_call: TRBJ1-1; cdr3_aa: CASSLGTVNTEAFF; cdr3_nt: TGTGCCAGCAGCTTGGGGACTGTGAACACTGAAGCTTTCTTT
d_call: -; clone_size: -; v_call: TRBV7-2; j_call: TRBJ1-1; cdr3_aa: CASSLYQGNTEAFF; cdr3_nt: TGTGCCAGCAGCTTATATCAGGGGAACACTGAAGCTTTCTTT
d_call: -; clone_size: many; v_call: TRBV11-2; j_call: TRBJ1-4; cdr3_aa: CASSLGGGQLFF; cdr3_nt: TGTGCCAGCAGCTTAGGGGGGGGCCAACTGTTTTTT
d_call: -; clone_size: -; v_call: TRBV5-5; j_call: TRBJ2-1; cdr3_aa: CASSLEPGMSYNEQFF; cdr3_nt: TGTGCCAGCAGCTTGGAACCCGGGATGTCCTACAATGAGCAGTTCTTC
d_call: -; clone_size: few; v_call: TRBV18; j_call: TRBJ1-4; cdr3_aa: CASSPGSATNEKLFF; cdr3_nt: TGTGCCAGCTCACCAGGGAGCGCAACTAATGAAAAACTGTTTTTT
d_call: -; clone_size: -; v_call: TRBV18; j_call: TRBJ1-5; cdr3_aa: CASYRDSNQPQHF; cdr3_nt: TGTGCCAGCTACCGGGATAGCAATCAGCCCCAGCATTTT
d_call: -; clone_size: -; v_call: TRBV28; j_call: TRBJ2-3; cdr3_aa: CASSLDPSTDTQYF; cdr3_nt: TGTGCCAGCAGTTTAGACCCTAGCACAGATACGCAGTATTTT
d_call: -; clone_size: -; v_call: TRBV18; j_call: TRBJ1-5; cdr3_aa: CASSPVPGAYSNQPQHF; cdr3_nt: TGTGCCAGCTCACCGGTTCCAGGGGCTTATAGCAATCAGCCCCAGCATTTT
d_call: -; clone_size: once; v_call: TRBV7-8; j_call: TRBJ2-5; cdr3_aa: CASSYQTVQETQYF; cdr3_nt: TGTGCCAGCAGCTACCAGACAGTCCAAGAGACCCAGTACTTC
d_call: -; clone_size: -; v_call: TRBV19; j_call: TRBJ1-6; cdr3_aa: CASSEAISSYNSPLHF; cdr3_nt: TGTGCCAGTAGTGAGGCCATAAGCTCCTATAATTCACCCCTCCACTTT